Below are 14 T cell receptor beta chains sequenced from a single sample in a study of T cell responses to AZD1222 COVID-19 vaccine. The repertoire was sequenced with immunoSEQ multiplex PCR; TCRdb's copy has only in-frame clones and lacks some. Seen here are 100,000 to 150,000 clones, 80% to 95% observed once, and the top ten hold 4% to 5%. Here the sequenced sample was peripheral blood, taken 28 days after the second dose of the MenACWY control vaccine. The receptors derive from an adult who received the MenACWY meningococcal vaccine as a control.

V usage is TRBV4-1 and J usage is TRBJ2-3, with 9 bases identical to TRBD2. CDR1 and CDR2 (germline): MGHRA, YSYEKL. After removal of 3 bases from V and 3 bases from J, the junction contained 4 bases not matched to a gene. This CDR3 contains 15 residues. CDR3 protein: CASSQTSGGTDTQYF. The CDR3 DNA reads TGCGCCAGCAGCCAGACAAGCGGGGGGACAGATACGCAGTATTTT.

CDR3 in DNA: TGTGCCATCAGGGAGGGACAAATACAAGAGACCCAGTACTTC. Protein sequence: CAIREGQIQETQYF. The chain links TRBV10-3 to TRBJ2-5; D assignment may be TRBD1 or TRBD2 (6 bases each). Germline values: CDR1 ENHRY, CDR2 SYGVKD. The CDR3 is made up of 14 amino acids. Deletions cut 6 bases from V and 2 bases from J, with 13 bases between.

The genes are TRBV30 and TRBJ1-6; D not resolved. The V end lost 3 bases, the J end lost 7 bases, and 10 bases lay between the germline ends. CDR1 and CDR2 (germline): GTSNPN, SVGIG (reference sequence). The CDR3 is made up of 13 amino acids. The CDR3 region is CAWSTLGNSPLHF. In DNA form, the CDR3 reads TGTGCCTGGAGCACATTGGGAAATTCACCCCTCCACTTT.

The V and J genes are TRBV25-1 and TRBJ2-5, with 8 nucleotides matching TRBD2. CDR3 size: 13 residues. CDR1 is MGHDK, CDR2 SYGVNS, per germline. Trimming took 4 bases from V and 4 from J; bases not matched to a gene: 2. The DNA of the CDR3 is TGTGCCAGCAGTGTTGCGGGGGGAGAGACCCAGTACTTC. It yields the protein CASSVAGGETQYF.

J is TRBJ1-1 and V is TRBV6-5; D uncertain. Germline assignment: CDR1 MNHEY and CDR2 SVGAGI. The CDR3 totals 12 residues. V was trimmed by 6 bases and J by 1 base, leaving 6 bases between them. Written as DNA, the CDR3 is TGTGCCAGCAGGCGGGGGAACACTGAAGCTTTCTTT. Translating gives CASRRGNTEAFF.

The chain combines TRBV11-2 with TRBJ2-2; 8 bases agree with TRBD2. V shed 5 bases, J shed 4 bases, and the junction held 9 bases outside the gene matches. The CDR3 sequence is 16 residues long. Germline loops: CDR1 SGHAT, CDR2 FQNNGV. CDR3 sequence: CASSPIAGKSTGELFF. The CDR3, as DNA: TGTGCCAGCAGCCCTATAGCGGGAAAGAGCACCGGGGAGCTGTTTTTT.

The V gene is TRBV11-2, the J gene TRBJ2-7; 7 bases align to TRBD2. The CDR3 runs 16 residues. Trimming at V came to 1 base and at J to 2 bases, leaving 8 bases not matched to a gene. Germline CDR1 reads SGHAT; CDR2 reads FQNNGV. The CDR3 nucleotides read TGTGCCAGCAGCTTAGGGAGCGGGGCTTACACCTACGAGCAGTACGTC. As protein: CASSLGSGAYTYEQYV.

The chain is built from TRBV7-8 and TRBJ2-3; D could derive from TRBD1 or TRBD2 (5 bases each). Per the germline V gene, CDR1 is SGHVS and CDR2 is FQNEAQ. The V end lost 2 bases, the J end lost 3 bases, and 12 bases lay between the germline ends. The CDR3 runs 15 residues. CDR3 DNA sequence: TGTGCCAGCAGCTTAAAAGTGGGACGGACAGATACGCAGTATTTT. Residues: CASSLKVGRTDTQYF.

The rearrangement joins TRBV7-9 to TRBJ2-3, with D possibly TRBD1 on 6 matching bases. Germline V gene lookup returns CDR1 SEHNR and CDR2 FQNEAQ (reference sequence). The V gene lost 5 bases and the J gene lost 6 bases, with 15 bases spanning the gap. CDR3 length: 14 residues. CDR3 in DNA: TGTGCCAGCAGCCCCAGGACCGACAGGGATACGCAGTATTTT. It yields the protein CASSPRTDRDTQYF. Based on the CDR3 plus reference TRBV7-9 and TRBJ2-3, the full variable domain is DTGVSQNPRHKITKRGQNVTFRCDPISEHNRLYWYRQTLGQGPEFLTYFQNEAQLEKSRLLSDRFSAERPKGSFSTLEIQRTEQGDSAMYLCASSPRTDRDTQYFGPGTRLTVL.

The chain employs TRBV6-5 and TRBJ1-4, with D perhaps TRBD1 (6 bases). Per germline, CDR1 MNHEY and CDR2 SVGAGI. V shed 5 bases and J shed 4 bases, with 14 bases lying between them. The CDR3 is 15 residues long. The CDR3 nucleotides are TGTGCCAGCAGTCCTACAGGGAGGGGTAATGAAAAACTGTTTTTT. Translated: CASSPTGRGNEKLFF.

The gene calls are TRBV7-9 and TRBJ2-1; the D gene is possibly TRBD2 (5 bases). The CDR3 is made up of 14 amino acids. The V gene lost 4 bases and the J gene lost 8 bases, with 15 bases spanning the gap. Germline lookup yields CDR1 SEHNR and CDR2 FQNEAQ (reference sequence). CDR3 protein: CASSSGFAEDEQFF. In DNA form, the CDR3 reads TGTGCCAGCAGCTCTGGGTTCGCGGAGGATGAGCAGTTCTTC.

This clone is a singleton in its sample. The chain uses TRBV10-3 and TRBJ1-2; TRBD1 might be the D (6 bases). Trimming left V 10 bases short and J 4 bases short, with 13 bases between. This CDR3 spans 12 amino acids. CDR1 and CDR2 (germline): ENHRY, SYGVKD. Here the CDR3 reads CANRQESYGYTF. The CDR3 region has the DNA TGTGCCAACCGACAGGAATCCTATGGCTACACCTTC.

The gene calls are TRBV6-2 or TRBV6-3 and TRBJ2-7, with TRBD1 as a possible D gene (5 bases). V dropped 6 bases and J dropped 1 base, with 16 bases sitting between them. The V gene's germline CDR1 is MNHEY and CDR2 SVGEGT. The CDR3 extends over 15 amino acids. Here the CDR3 reads CASSDADSQSYEQYV. For the CDR3, the DNA is TGTGCCAGCAGCGACGCCGACAGTCAATCCTACGAGCAGTACGTC.

The rearrangement joins TRBV7-9 to TRBJ2-2, with 9 positions matching TRBD1. CDR3 length equals 16 residues. Losses at the gene ends were 2 bases for V and 7 bases for J; bases not matched to a gene: 8. CDR1 is SEHNR, CDR2 FQNEAQ, per germline (reference sequence). The CDR3 sequence is CASSLPVDRGIGELFF. CDR3 coding DNA: TGTGCCAGCAGCTTACCCGTGGACAGGGGCATCGGGGAGCTGTTTTTT. The complete variable domain, with remaining parts taken from reference TRBV7-9 and TRBJ2-2, reads DTGVSQNPRHKITKRGQNVTFRCDPISEHNRLYWYRQTLGQGPEFLTYFQNEAQLEKSRLLSDRFSAERPKGSFSTLEIQRTEQGDSAMYLCASSLPVDRGIGELFFGEGSRLTVL.